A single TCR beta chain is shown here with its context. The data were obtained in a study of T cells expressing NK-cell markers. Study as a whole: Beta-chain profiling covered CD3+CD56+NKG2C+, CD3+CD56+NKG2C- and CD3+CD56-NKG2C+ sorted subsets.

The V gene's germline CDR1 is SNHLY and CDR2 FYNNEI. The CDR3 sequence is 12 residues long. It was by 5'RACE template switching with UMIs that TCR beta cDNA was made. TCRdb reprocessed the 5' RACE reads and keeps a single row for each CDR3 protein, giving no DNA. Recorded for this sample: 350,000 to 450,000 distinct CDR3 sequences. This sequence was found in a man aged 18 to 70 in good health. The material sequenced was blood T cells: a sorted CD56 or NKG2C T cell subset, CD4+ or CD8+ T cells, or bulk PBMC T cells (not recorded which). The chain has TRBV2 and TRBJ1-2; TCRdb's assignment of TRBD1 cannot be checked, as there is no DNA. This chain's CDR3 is CASTDPGSGYTF.